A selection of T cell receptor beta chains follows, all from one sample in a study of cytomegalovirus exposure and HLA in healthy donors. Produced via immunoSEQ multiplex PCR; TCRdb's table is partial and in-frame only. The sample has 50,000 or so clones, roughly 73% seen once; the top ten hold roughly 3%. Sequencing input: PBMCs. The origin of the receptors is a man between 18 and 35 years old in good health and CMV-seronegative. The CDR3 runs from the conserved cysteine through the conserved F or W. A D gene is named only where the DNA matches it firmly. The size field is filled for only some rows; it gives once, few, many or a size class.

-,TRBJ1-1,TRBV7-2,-,CASSPLVRNTEAFF,TGTGCCAGCAGCCCTCTTGTGAGGAACACTGAAGCTTTCTTT
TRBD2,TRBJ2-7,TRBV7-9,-,CASSLIAGTSDEQYF,TGTGCCAGCAGCTTAATAGCGGGAACCTCAGACGAGCAGTACTTC
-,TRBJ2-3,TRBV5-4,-,CASSLEQGLSTDTQYF,TGTGCCAGCAGCCTCGAGCAGGGTCTTAGCACAGATACGCAGTATTTT
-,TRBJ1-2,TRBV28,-,CASSLRQIANYGYTF,TGTGCCAGCAGTCTCCGACAGATAGCTAACTATGGCTACACCTTC
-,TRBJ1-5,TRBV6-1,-,CASSAEGPRGNQPQHF,TGTGCCAGCAGTGCGGAGGGACCGAGGGGCAATCAGCCCCAGCATTTT
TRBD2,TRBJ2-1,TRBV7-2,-,CASSPLPLSGRGNEQFF,TGTGCCAGCAGCCCCCTCCCTCTGAGCGGGAGAGGTAATGAGCAGTTCTTC
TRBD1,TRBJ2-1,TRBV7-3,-,CASSLDRGHNEQFF,TGTGCCAGCAGCCTGGACAGGGGGCACAATGAGCAGTTCTTC
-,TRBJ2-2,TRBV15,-,CATSRARGNTGELFF,TGTGCCACCAGCAGAGCGCGCGGGAACACCGGGGAGCTGTTTTTT
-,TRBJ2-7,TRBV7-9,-,CASRDSLFDEQYF,TGTGCCAGCAGGGACTCTCTATTCGACGAGCAGTACTTC
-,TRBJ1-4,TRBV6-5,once,CASRGAVATNEKLFF,TGTGCCAGCAGGGGGGCCGTCGCAACTAATGAAAAACTGTTTTTT
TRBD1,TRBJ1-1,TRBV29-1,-,CSVERTGEAFF,TGCAGCGTTGAGCGGACAGGTGAAGCTTTCTTT
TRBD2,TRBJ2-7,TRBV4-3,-,CASSQEDSIRASGSYEQYF,TGCGCCAGCAGCCAAGAAGACAGTATTCGCGCTAGCGGTTCCTACGAGCAGTACTTC
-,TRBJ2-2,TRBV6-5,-,CASSYSNVGGELFF,TGTGCCAGCAGTTACTCGAATGTCGGCGGGGAGCTGTTTTTT
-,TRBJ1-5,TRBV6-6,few,CASQTVSNQPQHF,TGTGCCAGCCAGACAGTTAGCAATCAGCCCCAGCATTTT
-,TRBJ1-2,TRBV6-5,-,CAARDNLYGYTF,TGTGCCGCCCGGGACAATCTCTATGGCTACACCTTC
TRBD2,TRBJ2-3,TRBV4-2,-,CASSQEFLAGGITDTQYF,TGTGCCAGCAGCCAAGAGTTCCTTGCGGGAGGGATCACAGATACGCAGTATTTT
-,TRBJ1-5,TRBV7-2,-,CASSLDLSQPQHF,TGTGCCAGCAGCTTAGACCTATCTCAGCCCCAGCATTTT
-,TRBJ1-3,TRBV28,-,CASSFWADSGNTIYF,TGTGCCAGCAGTTTCTGGGCCGACTCTGGAAACACCATATATTTT
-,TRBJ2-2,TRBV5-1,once,CASTRDPNTGELFF,TGCGCCAGCACCAGGGATCCGAACACCGGGGAGCTGTTTTTT
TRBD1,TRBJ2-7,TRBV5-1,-,CASSWGDRDSEEQYF,TGCGCCAGCAGCTGGGGCGACAGGGATTCGGAGGAGCAGTACTTC
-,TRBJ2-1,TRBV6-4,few,CASSVAAGTTNEQFF,TGTGCCAGCAGTGTTGCGGCCGGGACAACCAATGAGCAGTTCTTC
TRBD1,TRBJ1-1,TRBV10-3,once,CAISLSGQKDTEAFF,TGTGCCATCAGCCTATCGGGACAGAAGGACACTGAAGCTTTCTTT
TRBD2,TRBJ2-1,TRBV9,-,CASSVELAGVSNEQFF,TGTGCCAGCAGCGTAGAACTAGCGGGAGTCTCCAATGAGCAGTTCTTC
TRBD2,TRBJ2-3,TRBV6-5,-,CATSGSRTDTQYF,TGTGCCACAAGCGGGAGTAGGACAGATACGCAGTATTTT
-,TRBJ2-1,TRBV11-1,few,CASSLRINPLNEQFF,TGTGCCAGCAGCTTGCGAATTAATCCGCTCAATGAGCAGTTCTTC
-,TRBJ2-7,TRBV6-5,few,CASSYVEPAGLAEQYF,TGTGCCAGCAGTTACGTAGAACCGGCGGGACTCGCCGAGCAGTACTTC
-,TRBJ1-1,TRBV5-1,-,CASSGGGGTEAFF,TGCGCCAGCAGTGGGGGAGGGGGCACTGAAGCTTTCTTT
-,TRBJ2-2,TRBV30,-,CAWSPGTITGELFF,TGTGCCTGGAGTCCCGGGACAATCACCGGGGAGCTGTTTTTT
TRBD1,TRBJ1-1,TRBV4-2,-,CASSQQGATEAFF,TGTGCCAGCAGCCAACAGGGGGCTACTGAAGCTTTCTTT
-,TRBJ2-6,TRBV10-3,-,CAISESNRATSGANVLTF,TGTGCCATCAGTGAGTCGAACAGGGCTACCTCTGGGGCCAACGTCCTGACTTTC
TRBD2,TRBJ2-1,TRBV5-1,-,CASSWGLAGGPPYNEQFF,TGCGCCAGCAGCTGGGGACTAGCGGGAGGGCCCCCCTACAATGAGCAGTTCTTC
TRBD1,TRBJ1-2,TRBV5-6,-,CASSSDRVAYGYTF,TGTGCCAGCAGCTCTGACAGGGTAGCCTATGGCTACACCTTC